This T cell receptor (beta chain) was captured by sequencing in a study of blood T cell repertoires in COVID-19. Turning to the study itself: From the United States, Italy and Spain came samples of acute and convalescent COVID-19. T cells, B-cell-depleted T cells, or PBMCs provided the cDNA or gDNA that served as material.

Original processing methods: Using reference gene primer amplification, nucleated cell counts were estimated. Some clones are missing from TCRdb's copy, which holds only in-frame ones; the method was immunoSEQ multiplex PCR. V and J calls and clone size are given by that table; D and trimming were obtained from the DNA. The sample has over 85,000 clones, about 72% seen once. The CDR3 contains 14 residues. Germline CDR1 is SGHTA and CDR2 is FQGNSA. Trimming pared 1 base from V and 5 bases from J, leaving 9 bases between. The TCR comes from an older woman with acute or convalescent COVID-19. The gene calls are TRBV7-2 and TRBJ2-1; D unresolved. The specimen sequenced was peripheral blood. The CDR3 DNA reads TGTGCCAGCAGCTTAGTACTTATGAACAATGAGCAGTTCTTC. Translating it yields CASSLVLMNNEQFF.